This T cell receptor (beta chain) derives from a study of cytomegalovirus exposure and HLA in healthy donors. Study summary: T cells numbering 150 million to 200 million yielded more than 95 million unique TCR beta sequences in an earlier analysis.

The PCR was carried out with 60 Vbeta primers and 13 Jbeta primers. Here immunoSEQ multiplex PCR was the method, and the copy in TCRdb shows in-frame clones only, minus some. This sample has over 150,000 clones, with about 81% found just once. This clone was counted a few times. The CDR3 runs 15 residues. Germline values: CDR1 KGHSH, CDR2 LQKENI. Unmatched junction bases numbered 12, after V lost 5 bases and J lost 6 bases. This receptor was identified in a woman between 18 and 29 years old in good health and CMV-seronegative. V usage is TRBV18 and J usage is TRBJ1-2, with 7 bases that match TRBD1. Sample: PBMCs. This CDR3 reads CASSELQGIKDGYTF. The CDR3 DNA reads TGTGCCAGCTCAGAATTACAGGGGATAAAGGATGGCTACACCTTC. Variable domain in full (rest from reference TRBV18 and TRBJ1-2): NAGVMQNPRHLVRRRGQEARLRCSPMKGHSHVYWYRQLPEEGLKFMVYLQKENIIDESGMPKERFSAEFPKEGPSILRIQQVVRGDSAAYFCASSELQGIKDGYTFGSGTRLTVV.